This entry lists 29 T cell receptor beta chains sequenced from one sample in a study of T cell responses to AZD1222 COVID-19 vaccine. The assay was immunoSEQ multiplex PCR, and TCRdb's table has in-frame clones only and misses some. This table has some 130,000 clones, about 85% appearing once. The sequences come from peripheral blood, collected 28 days after the second AZD1222 dose. Receptors were obtained from an adult who received the AZD1222 COVID-19 vaccine.

This clone was seen once. The chain uses TRBV18 and TRBJ1-1; D not resolved. From germline, CDR1 is KGHSH and CDR2 LQKENI. Trimming pared 5 bases from V and 7 bases from J, leaving 17 bases between. CDR3 length: 14 amino acids. The CDR3 sequence: CASSFDKGWVEAFF. The CDR3 DNA follows: TGTGCCAGCTCATTCGACAAGGGTTGGGTTGAAGCTTTCTTT.

The chain is built from TRBV30 and TRBJ1-6; TRBD1 aligns across 11 bases. CDR3 length: 13 residues. The germline gives CDR1 GTSNPN, CDR2 SVGIG (reference sequence). Trimming cost V 5 bases and J 9 bases; bases outside gene matches: 3. CDR3 bases: TGTGCCTGGGCCGGACAGGGGGCTTCACCCCTCCACTTT. Protein sequence: CAWAGQGASPLHF.

The chain couples TRBV5-4 to TRBJ2-2; 10 bases fit TRBD2. The CDR3 spans 19 residues. J lost 0 bases, V lost 7 bases, and 15 bases had no gene match. In germline, CDR1 is SGHNT, CDR2 YYREEE (reference sequence). CDR3 coding DNA: TGTGCCAGCGGCGGCGAGATAGCGGGGGGCCTCGCGAACACCGGGGAGCTGTTTTTT. It encodes CASGGEIAGGLANTGELFF.

The rearrangement links TRBV2 to TRBJ2-1, with TRBD2 matching over 15 bases. This CDR3 is built from 15 residues. The V gene's germline CDR1 is SNHLY and CDR2 FYNNEI. Losses at the gene ends were 6 bases for V and 7 bases for J; bases not matched to a gene: 4. For the CDR3, the DNA is TGTGCCAGCAGGCCGGGACTAGCGGGGGGTAATGAGCAGTTCTTC. Translated: CASRPGLAGGNEQFF.

The CDR3 DNA reads TGTGCCAGCAGTCGAACCGGGACTAAGCAGTTCTTC. It codes for CASSRTGTKQFF. The J gene is TRBJ2-1, the V gene TRBV6-5; 7 bases match TRBD2. The trim removed 5 bases at V and 11 bases at J, leaving 6 bases unmatched. Germline V gene data show CDR1 as MNHEY and CDR2 as SVGAGI. CDR3 length: 12 residues.

The V gene is TRBV5-5, the J gene TRBJ2-3; D not resolved. Germline loops: CDR1 SGHKS, CDR2 YYEKEE (reference sequence). Trimming removed 4 bases at V and 2 bases at J, with 11 bases between. CDR3 size: 14 residues. The CDR3 region has the DNA TGTGCCAGCAGCCTCCAAGGATACACAGATACGCAGTATTTT. Amino acid sequence: CASSLQGYTDTQYF.

This sequence joins TRBV7-2 and TRBJ1-1; D gene uncertain. V gave up 1 base and J gave up 1 base, with 7 bases separating them. The CDR3 has 14 amino acids. Germline CDR1 and CDR2: SGHTA and FQGNSA. CDR3: CASSLGWGNTEAFF. Here the CDR3 DNA reads TGTGCCAGCAGCTTAGGTTGGGGGAACACTGAAGCTTTCTTT.

CDR3 coding DNA: TGTGCCAGCAGTACCGGGACACCTCAAGAGACCCAGTACTTC. Amino acids: CASSTGTPQETQYF. The chain carries TRBV7-2 and TRBJ2-5; D might be TRBD1 (6 bases). V lost 6 bases and J lost 2, with 13 bases in between. The germline CDR1 and CDR2 sequences are SGHTA and FQGNSA. CDR3 size: 14 residues.

The V and J genes are TRBV5-1 and TRBJ1-3, with a tentative D call TRBD1 (5 bases). The CDR3 covers 15 residues. The germline V gene has CDR1 SGHRS and CDR2 YFSETQ. V was cut by 4 bases and J by 0 bases, with 11 bases left in between. The CDR3 DNA reads TGCGCCAGCAGCCAGGGACGGAACTCTGGAAACACCATATATTTT. Residues: CASSQGRNSGNTIYF.

This CDR3 reads CSVVMGGMTEAFF. Written as DNA, the CDR3 is TGCAGCGTTGTCATGGGGGGTATGACTGAAGCTTTCTTT. The rearrangement uses TRBV29-1 and TRBJ1-1, with D perhaps TRBD1 (5 bases). Trimming cost V 4 bases and J 5 bases, with 14 bases left between them. The CDR3 runs to 13 residues. The V gene's germline CDR1 is SQVTM and CDR2 ANQGSEA.

V gene TRBV6-6 combines with J gene TRBJ1-4; D call uncertain. The V gene's germline CDR1 is MNHNY and CDR2 SVGAGI (reference sequence). The CDR3 has 12 residues. V lost 2 bases to trimming and J lost 5 bases, with 3 bases between them. The CDR3 is CASSYRNEKLFF. The CDR3 bases are TGTGCCAGCAGTTACCGGAATGAAAAACTGTTTTTT.

The rearrangement uses TRBV30 and TRBJ1-2, with 8 bases lining up with TRBD1. This CDR3 has 14 residues. CDR1 and CDR2 (germline): GTSNPN, SVGIG (reference sequence). V was clipped by 4 bases and J by 5 bases; unmatched bases: 9. In DNA, the CDR3 is TGTGCCTGGAACGCCCACAGGGGGTGGTATGGCTACACCTTC. This encodes CAWNAHRGWYGYTF.

The chain combines TRBV28 with TRBJ1-5; D is uncertain. The V and J ends lost 6 bases and 4 bases respectively, with 7 bases between them. Germline V gene data show CDR1 as MDHEN and CDR2 as SYDVKM. The CDR3 has 12 residues. DNA of the CDR3: TGTGCCAGCAGCTCCAATAATCAGCCCCAGCATTTT. Protein: CASSSNNQPQHF.

With respect to this clone: A read error may account for a junction end that differs from germline. The chain recombines TRBV19 with TRBJ2-1, with D possibly TRBD2 on 6 matching bases. The CDR3 covers 16 residues. The germline V gene encodes CDR1 LNHDA and CDR2 SQIVND (reference sequence). The CDR3 nucleotides are TGTGCCAGTAGCCAGCGGGTGGTCTTTCCCTATAATGAGCAGTTCTTC. Amino acid sequence: CASSQRVVFPYNEQFF.

Judged by abundance, this clone is large. V usage is TRBV7-6 and J usage is TRBJ1-1; TRBD1 matches at 7 bases. Germline V gene sequence: CDR1 SGHVS, CDR2 FNYEAQ. The J segment lost 1 base and the V segment lost 3 bases, leaving 8 bases of the junction unmatched. CDR3 length: 16 amino acids. The chain's CDR3 is CASSLTNRGSNTEAFF. For the CDR3, the DNA is TGTGCCAGCAGCTTGACAAACAGGGGTTCGAACACTGAAGCTTTCTTT.

The V call is TRBV2, the J call TRBJ1-1, with TRBD1 matching over 7 bases. Germline loops: CDR1 SNHLY, CDR2 FYNNEI. This CDR3 region has 15 residues. Trimming took 6 bases from V and 0 from J; bases not matched to a gene: 7. CDR3 nucleotide sequence: TGTGCCAGCAGGGGACAGCTTAATATGAACACTGAAGCTTTCTTT. Its protein product is CASRGQLNMNTEAFF.

CDR3 coding DNA: TGTGCCAGCTCACCGGACTTAAAAAGCACAGATACGCAGTATTTT. It is translated as CASSPDLKSTDTQYF. The chain carries TRBV18 and TRBJ2-3; a weak D match, TRBD2 (5 bases). The germline V and J ends were trimmed by 3 bases and 0 bases, with 10 bases remaining between them. The germline CDR1 and CDR2 sequences are KGHSH and LQKENI. The CDR3 runs 15 residues.

The chain recombines TRBV7-2 with TRBJ2-3, with 7 bases aligning to TRBD2. The CDR3 runs 15 residues. Germline CDR1 is SGHTA and CDR2 is FQGNSA. V was clipped by 4 bases and J by 2 bases; unmatched bases: 6. The CDR3 region is CASSSDRGVTDTQYF. CDR3 in DNA: TGTGCCAGCAGCTCGGATCGGGGGGTCACAGATACGCAGTATTTT. Together with reference TRBV7-2 and TRBJ2-3, the CDR3 gives the full variable domain: GAGVSQSPSNKVTEKGKDVELRCDPISGHTALYWYRQSLGQGLEFLIYFQGNSAPDKSGLPSDRFSAERTGGSVSTLTIQRTQQEDSAVYLCASSSDRGVTDTQYFGPGTRLTVL.

This chain uses TRBV6-2 or TRBV6-3 with TRBJ2-7; D unclear. Germline lookup yields CDR1 MNHEY and CDR2 SVGEGT. The V end was cut by 2 bases, the J end by 6 bases, with 17 bases between. CDR3 length equals 15 residues. CDR3 protein: CASSYTGVSVLEQYF. The CDR3 DNA reads TGTGCCAGCAGTTACACTGGGGTGTCCGTTCTCGAGCAGTACTTC.

The genes are TRBV5-1 and TRBJ1-6, with TRBD1 identical over 7 bases. CDR1 and CDR2 from the germline V gene are SGHRS and YFSETQ. With 3 bases clipped from V and 2 bases from J, the junction kept 8 bases outside the gene matches. CDR3 length: 17 residues. This chain's CDR3 is CASSSTSRGAYNSPLHF. CDR3 DNA: TGCGCCAGCAGCTCAACTTCCAGGGGGGCCTATAATTCACCCCTCCACTTT.

The gene calls are TRBV5-4 and TRBJ1-1; D might be TRBD1 (5 bases). Trimming shortened V by 3 bases and J by 0 bases, and 15 bases separated the two germline ends. CDR1 SGHNT and CDR2 YYREEE come from the germline V gene (reference sequence). The CDR3 runs 16 residues. The CDR3 here is CASSSGRVGVNTEAFF. CDR3 DNA: TGTGCCAGCAGCTCTGGCAGGGTAGGAGTGAACACTGAAGCTTTCTTT.

This chain links TRBV3-1 (or the pseudogene TRBV3-2) with TRBJ1-1; D not certain. Germline CDR1 and CDR2: LGHDT and YNNKEL (reference sequence). Trimming left V 4 bases short and J 6 bases short, with 6 bases between. CDR3 length: 11 residues. The CDR3 sequence: CASSPKAEAFF. The DNA of the CDR3 is TGTGCCAGCAGCCCTAAGGCTGAAGCTTTCTTT.

The chain links TRBV4-1 to TRBJ1-6; D is uncertain. The length of the CDR3 is 14 residues. V shed 0 bases and J shed 6 bases, with 6 bases lying between them. Germline V gene lookup returns CDR1 MGHRA and CDR2 YSYEKL. The CDR3 is CASSQEMRNSPLHF. For the CDR3, the DNA is TGCGCCAGCAGCCAAGAGATGCGTAATTCACCCCTCCACTTT.

This chain joins TRBV7-6 and TRBJ1-1, with TRBD1 as a possible D gene (6 bases). V gave up 5 bases and J gave up 0 bases, with 10 bases separating them. The germline V gene has CDR1 SGHVS and CDR2 FNYEAQ. CDR3 size: 14 residues. The CDR3 is CASSPTGLNTEAFF. For the CDR3, the DNA is TGTGCCAGCAGCCCGACAGGCTTGAACACTGAAGCTTTCTTT. Combining the CDR3 with reference TRBV7-6 and TRBJ1-1 gives the whole variable domain GAGVSQSPRYKVTKRGQDVALRCDPISGHVSLYWYRQALGQGPEFLTYFNYEAQQDKSGLPNDRFSAERPEGSISTLTIQRTEQRDSAMYRCASSPTGLNTEAFFGQGTRLTVV.

V is TRBV4-2 and J is TRBJ1-6, with a weak D call TRBD1 (5 bases). Between the trimmed V and J ends, which lost 2 bases and 6 bases, there was a span of 17 bases. The CDR3 is 17 amino acids. Looked up from germline, CDR1 is LGHNA and CDR2 is YNFKEQ. The CDR3 sequence is CASSQSPGAGSNSPLHF. The CDR3 DNA reads as TGTGCCAGCAGCCAAAGCCCCGGAGCAGGGTCTAATTCACCCCTCCACTTT.

J is TRBJ2-7 and V is TRBV24-1; 7 bases are shared with TRBD1. Germline lookup yields CDR1 KGHDR and CDR2 SFDVKD. J was trimmed by 2 bases and V by 5 bases; bases with no gene match: 2. This CDR3 comprises 13 residues. The CDR3 loop reads CATSGDRAYEQYF. The CDR3 DNA follows: TGTGCCACCAGTGGTGACAGGGCCTACGAGCAGTACTTC.

The chain recombines TRBV9 with TRBJ1-1, with D perhaps TRBD1 (6 bases). There are 13 residues in the CDR3. CDR1 is SGDLS, CDR2 YYNGEE, per germline. Trimming took off 3 bases at V and 6 bases at J, with 12 bases between the two ends. The CDR3 coding sequence is TGTGCCAGCAGCGCGACCACAGGGTCTGAAGCTTTCTTT. This sequence encodes CASSATTGSEAFF.

This clone was observed a few times. The V and J genes are TRBV14 and TRBJ1-2; a weak D match, TRBD1 (6 bases). CDR3 length: 13 residues. V was clipped by 6 bases and J by 8 bases, with 16 bases between them. Germline lookup yields CDR1 SGHDN and CDR2 FVKESK. CDR3 residues: CASSPSGVGGYTF. CDR3 coding DNA: TGTGCCAGCAGTCCATCAGGGGTCGGCGGCTACACCTTC. Filled out from reference TRBV14 and TRBJ1-2, the complete variable domain reads EAGVTQFPSHSVIEKGQTVTLRCDPISGHDNLYWYRRVMGKEIKFLLHFVKESKQDESGMPNNRFLAERTGGTYSTLKVQPAELEDSGVYFCASSPSGVGGYTFGSGTRLTVV.

V is TRBV6-2 or TRBV6-3 and J is TRBJ2-2, with no clear D. V was cut by 6 bases and J by 3 bases, with 14 bases left in between. CDR3 length: 15 residues. The germline CDR1 and CDR2 sequences are MNHEY and SVGEGT. CDR3 amino acids: CASSLLRADTGELFF. CDR3 DNA sequence: TGTGCCAGCAGCCTGCTGCGTGCTGACACCGGGGAGCTGTTTTTT.